This TCR beta chain appears in the sequencing data of a study of blood T cell repertoires in COVID-19. About the study: COVID-19 samples collected from the United States, Italy and Spain covered acute and convalescent phases. PBMCs, B-cell-depleted T cells, or T cells were the source of the cDNA or gDNA that made up the material.

Looked up from germline, CDR1 is LNHDA and CDR2 is SQIVND (reference sequence). This CDR3 has 17 amino acids. The J segment lost 1 base and the V segment lost 4 bases, leaving 11 bases of the junction unmatched. Under the authors' procedure: Amplification of reference gene primers was used by the study to estimate nucleated cell counts. TCRdb's table, derived via immunoSEQ multiplex PCR, lists solely in-frame clones and lacks some. Clone size and the V and J calls come from that table; the DNA yielded D and trimming. The repertoire consists of about 170,000 clones, with 84% occurring once and the leading ten covering under 13%.

This clonotype was obtained from a man between 65 and 80 years old with active or convalescent COVID-19. Sequencing input: peripheral blood. V and J are TRBV19 and TRBJ1-1; 8 bases are shared with TRBD1. CDR3 residues: CASSSQLQGGANTEAFF. CDR3 in DNA: TGTGCCAGTAGTAGTCAACTACAGGGGGGGGCGAACACTGAAGCTTTCTTT.